Below are 3 T cell receptor beta chains sequenced from a single sample in a study of T cells after yellow fever vaccination. Each CDR3 protein gets one entry after TCRdb re-called the 5' RACE reads with MiXCR. This table has 100,000 to 150,000 distinct CDR3 sequences, roughly 15% appearing once. The sample consisted of CD8+ T cells sorted from PBMCs, taken 5 days after the yellow fever booster vaccination. These receptors were collected from a man between 18 and 29 years old who received the YFV17D yellow fever vaccine.

This clonotype has more than one count but fewer than ten. The chain is built from TRBV5-1 and TRBJ2-1; 15 bases line up with TRBD2. Trimming cost V 4 bases and J 5 bases; bases outside gene matches: 7. Per germline, CDR1 SGHRS and CDR2 YFSETQ. The length of the CDR3 is 17 residues. CDR3 in DNA: TGCGCCAGCAGCCCGGGACTAGCGGGGGGCCCCAACAATGAGCAGTTCTTC. As protein: CASSPGLAGGPNNEQFF.

In its sample, this clonotype was seen once. This sequence joins TRBV6-6 and TRBJ2-3; tentative D call: TRBD2 (5 bases). The germline CDR1 and CDR2 sequences are MNHNY and SVGAGI (reference sequence). V gave up 4 bases and J gave up 6 bases, with 11 bases separating them. CDR3 length: 13 residues. The DNA for the CDR3 is TGTGCCAGCAGTTTTTACGAGGGCGATACGCAGTATTTT. It is translated as CASSFYEGDTQYF.

The chain joins TRBV29-1 to TRBJ2-5; tentatively, D is TRBD1 or TRBD2 (6 bases each). This CDR3 region has 14 residues. With 7 bases removed from V and 1 base from J, the gap between germline ends came to 16 bases. Germline V gene data show CDR1 as SQVTM and CDR2 as ANQGSEA. CDR3 coding DNA: TGCAGCGCCGAGCCCAGGGGACTCCAAGAGACCCAGTACTTC. It yields the protein CSAEPRGLQETQYF. The whole variable domain, remainder taken from reference TRBV29-1 and TRBJ2-5, is SAVISQKPSRDICQRGTSLTIQCQVDSQVTMMFWYRQQPGQSLTLIATANQGSEATYESGFVIDKFPISRPNLTFSTLTVSNMSPEDSSIYLCSAEPRGLQETQYFGPGTRLLVL.